This TCR beta chain is from a study of CD8 T cells in Susac syndrome. A quantity of about 0.5 to 1 ug RNA underwent reverse transcription using random hexamers. Across 54 Vbeta and 13 Jbeta, immunoSEQ multiplex PCR amplified TCR beta CDR3. TCRdb re-called the immunoSEQ multiplex PCR reads through MiXCR, storing one row per CDR3 protein. The top ten hold about 0.12% of the sample, which has 350,000 to 550,000 distinct CDR3 sequences, 75% to 90% seen once. There are a few counts of this clonotype. The CDR3 is made up of 15 amino acids. Germline CDR1 reads SGHKS; CDR2 reads YYEKEE (reference sequence). The V segment lost 4 bases and the J segment 3 bases; nucleotides outside the gene matches: 4. Blood CD8+ and CD4+ T cells underwent high-throughput TCR beta sequencing.

The sequenced material came from CD8+ T cells from PBMCs. The TCR originated in a human donor with multiple sclerosis. The chain joins TRBV5-5 to TRBJ1-5, with 10 positions matching TRBD1. The CDR3: CASSEGTGVNQPQHF. Here the CDR3 DNA reads TGTGCCAGCAGCGAAGGGACAGGGGTCAATCAGCCCCAGCATTTT.